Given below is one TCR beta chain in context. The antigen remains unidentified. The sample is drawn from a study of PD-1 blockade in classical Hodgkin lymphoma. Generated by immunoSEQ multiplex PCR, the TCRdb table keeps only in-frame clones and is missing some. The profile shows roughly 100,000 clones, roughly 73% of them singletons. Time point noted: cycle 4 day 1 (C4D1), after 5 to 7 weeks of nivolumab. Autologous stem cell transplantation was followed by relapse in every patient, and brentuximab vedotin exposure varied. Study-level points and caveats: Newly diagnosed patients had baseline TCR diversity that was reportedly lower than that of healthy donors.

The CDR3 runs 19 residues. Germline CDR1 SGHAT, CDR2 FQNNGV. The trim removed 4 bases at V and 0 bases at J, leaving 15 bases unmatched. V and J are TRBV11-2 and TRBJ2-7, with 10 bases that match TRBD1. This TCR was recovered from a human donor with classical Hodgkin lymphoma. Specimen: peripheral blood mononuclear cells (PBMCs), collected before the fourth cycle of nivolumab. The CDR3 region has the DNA TGTGCCAGCAGCTACCCTATGCCGGGACAGGGGTTTGCCTCCTACGAGCAGTACTTC. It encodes CASSYPMPGQGFASYEQYF.